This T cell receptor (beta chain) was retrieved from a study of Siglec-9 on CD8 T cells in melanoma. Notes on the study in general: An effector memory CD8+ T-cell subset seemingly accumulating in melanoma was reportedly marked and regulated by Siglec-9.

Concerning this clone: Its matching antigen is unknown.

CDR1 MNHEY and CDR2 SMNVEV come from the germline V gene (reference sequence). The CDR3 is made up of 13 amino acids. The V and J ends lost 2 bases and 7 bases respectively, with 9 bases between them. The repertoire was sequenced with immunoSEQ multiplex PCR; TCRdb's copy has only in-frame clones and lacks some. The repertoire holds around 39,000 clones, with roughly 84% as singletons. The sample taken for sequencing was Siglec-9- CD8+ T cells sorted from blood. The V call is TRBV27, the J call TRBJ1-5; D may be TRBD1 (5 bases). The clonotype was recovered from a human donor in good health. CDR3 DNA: TGTGCCAGCAGTTTACAGGGCGGGCAGCCCCAGCATTTT. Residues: CASSLQGGQPQHF.